This TCR beta chain originates from a study of CD8 T cells in Susac syndrome (dated by TCRdb to between 2018 and 2020). Concerning the study at large: Repertoire sequencing was used to test whether CD8+ T cell activation and differentiation in Susac syndrome was antigen driven. The study compared CD8+ T cell repertoire clonality among 12 healthy donors, about 14 Susac syndrome patients and fewer than 19 multiple sclerosis patients.

RNA was extracted using the RNeasy kit, and roughly 0.45 to 1 microgram was reverse transcribed with random hexamers. TCR beta CDR3 regions were amplified with the immunoSEQ multiplex PCR assay covering 54 Vbeta and 13 Jbeta segments. PCR amplification bias was corrected by using a synthetic template baseline for primer optimization and computational correction. The paper's data handling went like this. Only productive sequences were kept, with reads annotated to V, D and J genes according to IMGT and analyzed in immunoSEQ Analyzer. Clonality was computed as one minus Shannon entropy normalized by log2 of the number of productive unique sequences. Public and private clones were assessed among the 100 most prevalent clones of each patient and control. Clones were defined as Susac-specific if absent from the healthy and MS cohorts, from 1052 published viral clones and from other ImmuneACCESS disease sequences. TCRdb trimmed the raw reads at Q25, called clones with MiXCR and kept productive beta chains. Duplicate CDR3 protein sequences are folded into a single record with the most common DNA and genes. The V and J calls come from TCRdb's annotation, not from the publication. The sample table lists roughly 150,000 distinct CDR3 sequences, roughly 95% of them with a count of one. The ten largest make up about 0.15% of the sample.

This clonotype was seen only a few times. Its antigen is not yet known. No much larger clonotype is one base removed from it; base qualities were not supplied. Peripheral blood CD8+ and CD4+ T cells from healthy donors, Susac syndrome patients and multiple sclerosis patients were profiled using high-throughput TCR beta sequencing. The multiple sclerosis controls were treatment-naive patients who had stable or active relapsing-remitting disease and met the revised McDonald criteria. Bulk CD8+ and CD4+ T cells were purified by magnetic negative isolation, while CD8+ TEMRA cells were enriched using FACS. Blood was drawn into EDTA tubes, processed within 24 hours, and PBMCs were isolated by density gradient centrifugation. PBMCs destined for TCR sequencing were cryopreserved in liquid nitrogen and later thawed in a 37 °C water bath. The sorted or isolated CD4+, CD8+ and CD8+ TEMRA cells had a purity of 90% or higher.

CDR1 and CDR2, per the germline V gene, are SNHLY and FYNNEI. The CDR3 has 12 amino acids, counting the end cysteine and phenylalanine. This entry keeps only the CDR3 DNA: 36 bases, framed from base 1. V was cut back by 9 bases and J by 3 bases, leaving a gap of 9 bases between them. What the study reported, not specific to this receptor: The study acknowledged that relatively few individuals were included in the TCR sequencing and HLA analysis.

The sequence was collected from a human donor with multiple sclerosis. This receptor chain uses TRBV2 and TRBJ2-1, with the D segment identity uncertain. Sequenced: CD8+ T cells from PBMCs. DNA sequence: TGTGCCAGTCGGACGGGCTACAATGAGCAGTTCTTC. Protein translation: CASRTGYNEQFF.